The TCR beta chain described here comes from a study of blood T cell repertoires in COVID-19. Study details: Spain, Italy and the United States supplied samples that represented acute and convalescent COVID-19. PBMCs, B-cell-depleted T cells, or T cells provided the cDNA or gDNA that made up the material.

Original processing notes: Amplified reference gene primers provided the basis for estimating nucleated cell counts. Some clones are missing from TCRdb's copy, which holds only in-frame ones; the method was immunoSEQ multiplex PCR. That table furnishes V, J and clone size, whereas the DNA furnished D and trimming. The data contain roughly 200,000 clones, under 80% of them singletons. Trimming took off 0 bases at V and 4 bases at J, with 9 bases between the two ends. This CDR3 spans 14 amino acids. Germline CDR1 reads LGHDT; CDR2 reads YNNKEL (reference sequence). The sequence came from a man aged 45-65 years who had recovered from COVID-19. The chain recombines TRBV3-1 (or the pseudogene TRBV3-2) with TRBJ2-5; maybe TRBD2 (6 bases). The sample taken for sequencing was peripheral blood. The CDR3 DNA is TGTGCCAGCAGCCAAGATACTAGCCCAGAGACCCAGTACTTC. Encoded protein: CASSQDTSPETQYF.